This T cell receptor (beta chain) derives from a study of blood T cell repertoires in COVID-19. Study overall: Both acute and convalescent COVID-19 samples were obtained from the United States, Italy and Spain. Sample material is recorded as cDNA or gDNA derived from T cells, B-cell-depleted T cells, or PBMCs.

The authors' processing: It was from reference gene primer amplification that nucleated cell counts were estimated. This table comes from immunoSEQ multiplex PCR, and its TCRdb copy is limited to in-frame clones, with some not included. That table supplies the V and J calls and clone size; D and trimming were determined from the DNA. Of about 260,000 clones listed, approximately 87% were seen once; the top ten hold around 4.5%. Germline-derived CDR1 and CDR2 are LNHDA and SQIVND (reference sequence). The trim removed 6 bases at V and 6 bases at J, leaving 2 bases unmatched. This CDR3 has 13 residues.

The TCR sequence derives from a man in his sixties who had recovered from COVID-19. The V call is TRBV19, the J call TRBJ2-7, with TRBD2 matching over 13 bases. The source material was peripheral blood. CDR3 nucleotide sequence: TGTGCCAGTAGCGGACTAGCGGGAGTCGAGCAGTACTTC. This codes for CASSGLAGVEQYF.